Listed here are 32 T cell receptor beta chains from one sample, sequenced in a study of shared clonotypes between healthy human individuals. Assay used: immunoSEQ multiplex PCR; TCRdb lists only in-frame clones, some missing. The sample contains hundreds of thousands of clones, about two thirds of which appear only once. Specimen: memory CD4+ T cells sorted from blood. Subset of the sample: CD45RA-negative fraction. The source of these receptors is a woman under 40 in good health.

V usage is TRBV7-3 and J usage is TRBJ2-7; a possible D gene is TRBD1 (7 bases). V was shortened by 5 bases and J by 3 bases, with 17 bases between the two germline ends. CDR1 is SGHTA and CDR2 is FQGTGA in the germline V gene. The CDR3 has 15 amino acids. CDR3 DNA sequence: TGTGCCAGCAGCCCCGGAGGGGCAGGGGGCTACGAGCAGTACTTC. Residues: CASSPGGAGGYEQYF.

The chain combines TRBV11-3 with TRBJ2-7; 12 bases match TRBD2. From germline, CDR1 is SGHNT and CDR2 YENEEA. This CDR3 region has 15 residues. V was pared by 1 base and J by 7 bases, with 5 bases of the junction left unmatched. CDR3 sequence reads: CASSLGLAGGEEQYF. Here the CDR3 DNA reads TGTGCCAGCAGCTTAGGCCTAGCGGGAGGGGAAGAGCAGTACTTC.

This chain joins TRBV28 and TRBJ1-5; D is uncertain. V was clipped by 6 bases and J by 0 bases, with 18 bases between them. CDR3 length equals 17 residues. Per germline, CDR1 MDHEN and CDR2 SYDVKM. The CDR3 DNA sequence: TGTGCCAGCAGGATAGGACCGACGTCTTATAGCAATCAGCCCCAGCATTTT. It codes for CASRIGPTSYSNQPQHF.

The J gene is TRBJ1-1, the V gene TRBV7-2; TRBD1 matches 7 bases. Trimming removed 2 bases from V and 3 bases from J; junction bases left unmatched: 3. The germline gives CDR1 SGHTA, CDR2 FQGNSA. The CDR3 has 14 residues. The CDR3 DNA sequence: TGTGCCAGCAGCTTACAGGGGGTTGACACTGAAGCTTTCTTT. Translating gives CASSLQGVDTEAFF.

Notes on this clone: Other DNA sequences of this sample code for an identical CDR3. The CDR3 here is CASRGTSGPNEQFF. The CDR3 DNA reads TGTGCCAGTCGAGGGACTAGCGGGCCCAATGAGCAGTTCTTC. V gene TRBV27 combines with J gene TRBJ2-1, with 12 bases fitting TRBD2. The CDR3 loop spans 14 amino acids. J gave up 6 bases and V 9 bases, and 6 bases lay outside the gene matches. Germline V gene sequence: CDR1 MNHEY, CDR2 SMNVEV (reference sequence).

V and J are TRBV25-1 and TRBJ2-1; 7 bases fit TRBD1. Germline V gene sequence: CDR1 MGHDK, CDR2 SYGVNS. V lost 5 bases, J lost 3 bases, and 1 base stayed unmatched. CDR3 size: 13 residues. The CDR3 loop reads CASSRQGYNEQFF. For the CDR3, the DNA is TGTGCCAGCAGTAGACAGGGCTACAATGAGCAGTTCTTC.

V is TRBV7-6 and J is TRBJ1-3; a weak D match, TRBD1 (5 bases). V was pared by 1 base and J by 7 bases, with 17 bases between. This CDR3 region has 16 residues. The V gene's germline CDR1 is SGHVS and CDR2 FNYEAQ. CDR3 DNA sequence: TGTGCCAGCAGCTTAGACACCCTAACCAAGGGGAACACCATATATTTT. Its protein product is CASSLDTLTKGNTIYF. Drawing the rest from reference TRBV7-6 and TRBJ1-3, the complete variable domain is GAGVSQSPRYKVTKRGQDVALRCDPISGHVSLYWYRQALGQGPEFLTYFNYEAQQDKSGLPNDRFSAERPEGSISTLTIQRTEQRDSAMYRCASSLDTLTKGNTIYFGEGSWLTVV.

The chain combines TRBV18 with TRBJ1-4, with 7 positions matching TRBD1. CDR1 and CDR2 (germline): KGHSH, LQKENI. The ends lost 3 bases at V and 3 bases at J; junction bases unmatched: 13. The CDR3 runs 18 residues. The CDR3 sequence: CASSPQAKGASANEKLFF. CDR3 sequence (DNA): TGTGCCAGCTCACCCCAGGCCAAGGGGGCTTCGGCTAATGAAAAACTGTTTTTT.

A few counts support this clone. The chain has TRBV11-3 and TRBJ1-1, with D possibly matching TRBD1 (5 bases). V lost 1 base, J lost 1 base, and 16 bases lay in between. Germline assignment: CDR1 SGHNT and CDR2 YENEEA. There are 17 residues in the CDR3. The CDR3 reads CASSLGEGRQGNTEAFF. CDR3 nucleotide sequence: TGTGCCAGCAGCTTAGGTGAGGGGAGGCAGGGGAACACTGAAGCTTTCTTT.

The V and J genes are TRBV15 and TRBJ2-7, with 8 bases lining up with TRBD2. This CDR3 is built from 15 residues. Germline-derived CDR1 and CDR2 are LNHNV and YYDKDF (reference sequence). V was pared by 1 base and J by 2 bases, with 4 bases of the junction left unmatched. CDR3 nucleotides: TGTGCCACCAGCAGAGGAGGCGGGAGGCCCTACGAGCAGTACTTC. This codes for CATSRGGGRPYEQYF.

The chain recombines TRBV28 with TRBJ2-1; TRBD2 matches 7 bases. From germline, CDR1 is MDHEN and CDR2 SYDVKM. Trimming cost V 3 bases and J 2 bases; bases outside gene matches: 7. The CDR3 loop spans 16 amino acids. This CDR3 is CASSFPSGVPYNEQFF. The CDR3 DNA reads as TGTGCCAGCAGTTTCCCGAGCGGGGTTCCCTACAATGAGCAGTTCTTC.

This chain uses TRBV6-5 with TRBJ2-1; TRBD2 is a possible D gene (5 bases). CDR1 MNHEY and CDR2 SVGAGI come from the germline V gene. This CDR3 comprises 15 residues. V lost 4 bases, J lost 3 bases, and 13 bases lay in between. The CDR3 DNA reads TGTGCCAGCAGTTCCCTTCCCGGGGTCTACAATGAGCAGTTCTTC. This gives the protein CASSSLPGVYNEQFF.

V and J are TRBV28 and TRBJ2-7; 7 nucleotides align to TRBD2. Germline lookup yields CDR1 MDHEN and CDR2 SYDVKM. J was trimmed by 0 bases and V by 6 bases; bases with no gene match: 5. The CDR3 is made up of 14 amino acids. CDR3 nucleotide sequence: TGTGCCAGCAGGGGGGGGGACCTCTCCTACGAGCAGTACTTC. As protein: CASRGGDLSYEQYF.

The V call is TRBV6-1, the J call TRBJ2-6; possible D gene TRBD2, 6 bases. V was clipped by 0 bases and J by 1 base, with 10 bases between them. The CDR3 runs 17 residues. CDR1 and CDR2 from the germline V gene are MNHNS and SASEGT. CDR3 sequence: CASSEASRGSGANVLTF. CDR3 coding DNA: TGTGCCAGCAGTGAAGCTTCACGGGGGTCTGGGGCCAACGTCCTGACTTTC.

This chain connects TRBV27 to TRBJ1-4; the D is unclear. V dropped 5 bases and J dropped 8 bases, with 18 bases sitting between them. Germline values: CDR1 MNHEY, CDR2 SMNVEV (reference sequence). This CDR3 region has 15 residues. As DNA, the CDR3 is TGTGCCAGCAGTCTAAACACCGGGCGGGGAGAAAAACTGTTTTTT. It translates to CASSLNTGRGEKLFF.

The V and J genes are TRBV11-2 and TRBJ1-1; D gene ambiguous. CDR3 length: 13 residues. Germline V lookup: CDR1 SGHAT, CDR2 FQNNGV. Trimming removed 2 bases at V and 4 bases at J, with 8 bases between. The CDR3 loop is CASSLIQFTEAFF. The CDR3 DNA sequence: TGTGCCAGCAGCTTAATTCAGTTCACTGAAGCTTTCTTT. The complete variable domain, with remaining parts taken from reference TRBV11-2 and TRBJ1-1, reads EAGVAQSPRYKIIEKRQSVAFWCNPISGHATLYWYQQILGQGPKLLIQFQNNGVVDDSQLPKDRFSAERLKGVDSTLKIQPAKLEDSAVYLCASSLIQFTEAFFGQGTRLTVV.

This clone was found a few times. This chain uses TRBV18 with TRBJ2-2, with TRBD2 matching 8 bases. The CDR3 is 15 amino acids. In germline, CDR1 is KGHSH, CDR2 LQKENI. V gave up 3 bases and J gave up 5 bases; unmatched junction bases: 5. CDR3 bases: TGTGCCAGCTCACCCAAGGCGGGAGGTACCGGGGAGCTGTTTTTT. As protein: CASSPKAGGTGELFF.

The chain uses TRBV28 and TRBJ2-2; TRBD1 agrees at 7 bases. Germline lookup yields CDR1 MDHEN and CDR2 SYDVKM. This CDR3 has 15 residues. After removal of 6 bases from V and 5 bases from J, the junction contained 9 bases not matched to a gene. CDR3 protein: CASRPHRGWTGELFF. The CDR3 DNA reads as TGTGCCAGCAGACCCCACAGGGGATGGACCGGGGAGCTGTTTTTT.

This chain links TRBV5-8 with TRBJ1-1; possible D gene TRBD1, 5 bases. Trimming stripped 0 bases from V and 11 bases from J, with 23 bases between. Germline-derived CDR1 and CDR2 are SGHTS and YDEGEE. This CDR3 spans 16 amino acids. CDR3 sequence (DNA): TGTGCCAGCAGCTTGGCCGTAGGGGCTTTCACCTCAGGGGCTTTCTTT. Protein: CASSLAVGAFTSGAFF. The full variable domain, in which reference TRBV5-8 and TRBJ1-1 provide the parts outside the CDR3, is EAGVTQSPTHLIKTRGQQATLRCSPISGHTSVYWYQQALGLGLQFLLWYDEGEERNRGNFPPRFSGRQFPNYSSELNVNALELEDSALYLCASSLAVGAFTSGAFFGQGTRLTVV.

V usage is TRBV10-3 and J usage is TRBJ2-3; D might be TRBD2 (6 bases). The CDR3 consists of 14 residues. The germline V gene has CDR1 ENHRY and CDR2 SYGVKD. V lost 6 bases, J lost 1 base, and 11 bases lay in between. In DNA form, the CDR3 reads TGTGCCATCAGGAGCGGGTCTGGCACAGATACGCAGTATTTT. As protein: CAIRSGSGTDTQYF.

This clone was seen many times. This sequence joins TRBV15 and TRBJ2-1; 9 nucleotides agree with TRBD2. V gave up 0 bases and J gave up 7 bases; unmatched junction bases: 10. Germline CDR1 and CDR2: LNHNV and YYDKDF (reference sequence). The CDR3 runs 17 residues. The CDR3 loop reads CATSRDQVAGAMNEQFF. CDR3 sequence (DNA): TGTGCCACCAGCAGAGATCAGGTAGCGGGAGCGATGAATGAGCAGTTCTTC.

The chain uses TRBV18 and TRBJ1-1; D is unclear. The CDR3 consists of 15 residues. CDR1 KGHSH and CDR2 LQKENI come from the germline V gene. The V end lost 1 base, the J end lost 1 base, and 10 bases lay between the germline ends. This CDR3 is CASSPLREQNTEAFF. The CDR3 DNA sequence: TGTGCCAGCTCACCACTGAGAGAACAGAACACTGAAGCTTTCTTT.

The chain links TRBV28 to TRBJ2-7; D is uncertain. CDR3 length: 14 amino acids. V was cut by 3 bases and J by 4 bases, with 13 bases left in between. CDR1 is MDHEN and CDR2 is SYDVKM in the germline V gene. In DNA form, the CDR3 reads TGTGCCAGCAGTTTCGGCCCATCCTCTTACGAGCAGTACTTC. Translation: CASSFGPSSYEQYF.

This CDR3 reads CASSPPGLSYEQYF. The CDR3 DNA is TGTGCCAGCAGTCCCCCAGGGTTATCCTACGAGCAGTACTTC. The chain couples TRBV28 to TRBJ2-7; possible D gene TRBD1, 5 bases. Germline V gene lookup returns CDR1 MDHEN and CDR2 SYDVKM. Trimming pared 5 bases from V and 1 base from J, leaving 12 bases between. This CDR3 has 14 residues.

The genes are TRBV2 and TRBJ1-4, with D tentatively TRBD1 (5 bases). The CDR3 is 18 amino acids. The germline V gene encodes CDR1 SNHLY and CDR2 FYNNEI. V was pared by 5 bases and J by 0 bases, with 19 bases between. CDR3 DNA sequence: TGTGCCAGCAGTCCCCAGAGGAGGGGATCCGCAACTAATGAAAAACTGTTTTTT. Protein: CASSPQRRGSATNEKLFF. Full variable domain (rest looked up from reference TRBV2 and TRBJ1-4): EPEVTQTPSHQVTQMGQEVILRCVPISNHLYFYWYRQILGQKVEFLVSFYNNEISEKSEIFDDQFSVERPDGSNFTLKIRSTKLEDSAMYFCASSPQRRGSATNEKLFFGSGTQLSVL.

The chain has TRBV11-3 and TRBJ2-1; the D gene is possibly TRBD2 (7 bases). V lost 3 bases and J lost 10, with 13 bases in between. The germline V gene has CDR1 SGHNT and CDR2 YENEEA. The length of the CDR3 is 13 residues. The CDR3 region has the DNA TGTGCCAGCAGCTTTGAGTCGGGGGGCGAGCAGTTCTTC. It specifies CASSFESGGEQFF.

This clone appeared once. The CDR3 nucleotides read TGTGCCAGCAGCTTGCGGGGCCACGTCTCCTACGAGCAGTACTTC. It encodes CASSLRGHVSYEQYF. The gene calls are TRBV5-6 and TRBJ2-7; the D call may be TRBD1 or TRBD2 (5 bases each). V dropped 1 base and J dropped 0 bases, with 11 bases sitting between them. This CDR3 is built from 15 residues. The germline V gene encodes CDR1 SGHDT and CDR2 YYEEEE. The full variable domain, its missing parts supplied by reference TRBV5-6 and TRBJ2-7, is DAGVTQSPTHLIKTRGQQVTLRCSPKSGHDTVSWYQQALGQGPQFIFQYYEEEERQRGNFPDRFSGHQFPNYSSELNVNALLLGDSALYLCASSLRGHVSYEQYFGPGTRLTVT.

This chain uses TRBV5-4 with TRBJ2-7, with no clear D. The CDR3 consists of 14 residues. V was shortened by 5 bases and J by 0 bases, with 12 bases between the two germline ends. Germline CDR1 SGHNT, CDR2 YYREEE (reference sequence). The CDR3 DNA follows: TGTGCCAGCAGACAAAACGGCGGCTCCTACGAGCAGTACTTC. It encodes CASRQNGGSYEQYF.

The rearrangement uses TRBV28 and TRBJ2-7, with 8 positions matching TRBD2. Per the germline V gene, CDR1 is MDHEN and CDR2 is SYDVKM. V shed 4 bases and J 0 bases; nucleotides not matched to a gene: 5. The CDR3 length is 15 residues. The CDR3 DNA reads TGTGCCAGCAGTTCGACTAGCGCGAACTCCTACGAGCAGTACTTC. Amino acids: CASSSTSANSYEQYF.

This clone was found a few times. This chain links TRBV28 with TRBJ2-6; D remains ambiguous. The CDR3 extends over 13 amino acids. Deletions cut 11 bases from V and 0 bases from J, with 8 bases between. The germline V gene has CDR1 MDHEN and CDR2 SYDVKM. The CDR3 region is CASESSGANVLTF. CDR3 nucleotides: TGTGCCTCAGAGTCCTCTGGGGCCAACGTCCTGACTTTC.

This sequence joins TRBV4-2 and TRBJ1-4; 9 bases are a match to TRBD1. The J segment lost 0 bases and the V segment lost 5 bases, leaving 13 bases of the junction unmatched. This CDR3 is built from 19 residues. In germline, CDR1 is LGHNA, CDR2 YNFKEQ. CDR3 sequence (DNA): TGTGCCAGCAGCTACCGCTTCCGGGACAGGGAAGCAACTAATGAAAAACTGTTTTTT. Protein: CASSYRFRDREATNEKLFF.

The genes are TRBV6-5 and TRBJ2-5, with a possible D match to TRBD2 (6 bases). Germline values: CDR1 MNHEY, CDR2 SVGAGI. Trimming shortened V by 10 bases and J by 5 bases, and 20 bases separated the two germline ends. The CDR3 extends over 14 amino acids. In nucleotides, the CDR3 is TGTGCCACTAAGAGAGGGGCGGGGAAGGAGACCCAGTACTTC. Translation gives CATKRGAGKETQYF.